This T cell receptor beta chain was found in a study of blood T cells in healthy people across ages. CDR1 and CDR2 (germline): LGHNA, YSLEER. The CDR3 is made up of 16 amino acids. V shed 1 base and J shed 2 bases, with 15 bases lying between them. A second 7 to 11 cycle PCR used barcoded and J-beta primers. One entry per CDR3 protein, called by TCRdb with MiXCR from the 5' RACE reads. Found here are around 1,000,000 distinct CDR3 sequences, roughly two fifths of them singletons; the top ten hold about an eighth. Every sample gave at least 6 micrograms of total RNA when it was extracted. V usage is TRBV4-3 and J usage is TRBJ2-7, with D possibly matching TRBD1 (5 bases). The sequenced sample consisted of blood. This TCR was sampled from a man aged 18 to 29 in good health. CDR3 protein: CASSQGGRARTYEQYF. Written as DNA, the CDR3 is TGCGCCAGCAGCCAAGGGGGCCGAGCGAGAACCTACGAGCAGTACTTC.